This record looks at one T cell receptor (beta chain) sequence and its context. Its antigen remains unidentified. The CDR3 length is 18 residues. Germline V gene lookup returns CDR1 MNHEY and CDR2 SVGEGT. The V segment lost 6 bases and the J segment 2 bases; nucleotides outside the gene matches: 13. Alongside a J-beta primer mix, a sample-barcoded 5' primer served in a second PCR lasting about 7 to 12 cycles. TCRdb called the 5' RACE reads again in MiXCR, with one record for every CDR3 protein. The sample lists 1.5 million to 2 million distinct CDR3 sequences, about 30% seen once, with about 7.7% in the top ten. The sample comes from a study of blood T cells in healthy people across ages. On the study more broadly: There was about one barcoded beta molecule captured by template switching per two T cells.

General study findings and limits: PBMC samples, being unsorted, prevented any conclusive comparison of naive and antigen-experienced cells. Long-lived donors exceeded aged donors in naive CD4+ cells and diversity. When one million T cells were used, diversity estimates were thought to be underestimates.

This receptor was taken from a woman aged 30 to 39 in good health. The V gene is TRBV6-2 or TRBV6-3, the J gene TRBJ2-6, with 7 bases matching TRBD1. Sequenced input: blood. This CDR3 is CASRDDRETETGANVLTF. CDR3 sequence (DNA): TGTGCCAGCAGAGACGACAGGGAAACGGAGACTGGGGCCAACGTCCTGACTTTC.